These T cell receptor beta chains were read from a single sample in a study of CD8+CD57+ T cells in acquired aplastic anemia. TCRdb reprocessed the reads with MiXCR, giving one entry per CDR3 protein. The sample lists 90,000 to 130,000 distinct CDR3 sequences, roughly 51% occurring once. Sequencing was done on a sample of sorted CD4+, CD8+, or CD8+CD57+ T cells (not recorded which) from PBMCs. The receptors originated from a human donor in good health, serving as a control. Each CDR3 is given with its conserved first and last residue. Fields, in order: clone size, D gene, J gene, V gene, CDR3 DNA, CDR3 protein. A D gene is named only where the DNA matches it firmly. Not all rows give a size; the values are once, few, many and, for expanded clones, a class.

clone size: .; D gene: .; J gene: TRBJ2-6; V gene: TRBV2; CDR3 DNA: TGTGCCAGCAGTGCGGGGAGAGGGGCCAACGTCCTGACTTTC; CDR3 protein: CASSAGRGANVLTF
clone size: many; D gene: .; J gene: TRBJ1-1; V gene: TRBV5-6; CDR3 DNA: TGTGCCAGCAGCTTGGAGGTTTCAGTGGGCACTGAAGCTTTCTTT; CDR3 protein: CASSLEVSVGTEAFF
clone size: .; D gene: TRBD2; J gene: TRBJ2-1; V gene: TRBV19; CDR3 DNA: TGTGCCAGTAGAACCGTGGGGGCGGGAGGTGAGCAGTTCTTC; CDR3 protein: CASRTVGAGGEQFF
clone size: many; D gene: .; J gene: TRBJ1-1; V gene: TRBV6-6; CDR3 DNA: TGTGCCAGCAGTCACAAGGAGTCCGGGAGGCCTGAAGCTTTCTTT; CDR3 protein: CASSHKESGRPEAFF
clone size: .; D gene: .; J gene: TRBJ1-2; V gene: TRBV29-1; CDR3 DNA: TGCAGCGTTGGGGGCGGGGAGACCTATGGCTACACCTTC; CDR3 protein: CSVGGGETYGYTF
clone size: many; D gene: TRBD2; J gene: TRBJ2-7; V gene: TRBV27; CDR3 DNA: TGTGCCAGCAGTTTATCGGTCAGCGGGGGCTACTACGAGCAGTACTTC; CDR3 protein: CASSLSVSGGYYEQYF
clone size: many; D gene: .; J gene: TRBJ1-2; V gene: TRBV20-1; CDR3 DNA: TGCAGTGCTAGAGATCCGGCCGGGATGAACTATGGCTACACCTTC; CDR3 protein: CSARDPAGMNYGYTF
clone size: many; D gene: .; J gene: TRBJ2-3; V gene: TRBV5-6; CDR3 DNA: TGTGCCAGCATGGAAACAGGAAGAGGGACAGATACGCAGTATTTT; CDR3 protein: CASMETGRGTDTQYF
clone size: few; D gene: .; J gene: TRBJ2-3; V gene: TRBV30; CDR3 DNA: TGTGCCTGGAGTCGGGGCGCCCTAAGCACAGATACGCGGTATTTT; CDR3 protein: CAWSRGALSTDTRYF
clone size: .; D gene: .; J gene: TRBJ1-1; V gene: TRBV7-2; CDR3 DNA: TGTGCCAGCAGCTTAGCTCCAGCCTGGAACACTGAAGCTTTCTTT; CDR3 protein: CASSLAPAWNTEAFF
clone size: few; D gene: .; J gene: TRBJ2-2; V gene: TRBV30; CDR3 DNA: TGTGCCTGGAGTGGGGGGACGAACACCGGGGAGCTGTTTTTT; CDR3 protein: CAWSGGTNTGELFF
clone size: many; D gene: .; J gene: TRBJ1-2; V gene: TRBV4-3; CDR3 DNA: TGCGCCAGCAGTCCAGCGGACAGACGTGGCTACACCTTC; CDR3 protein: CASSPADRRGYTF
clone size: .; D gene: .; J gene: TRBJ2-2; V gene: TRBV10-3; CDR3 DNA: TGTGCCATCAGTGATAGTAGCAGCCACACCGGGGAGCTGTTTTTT; CDR3 protein: CAISDSSSHTGELFF
clone size: .; D gene: .; J gene: TRBJ1-5; V gene: TRBV30; CDR3 DNA: TGTGCCTGGAATCCCCAGGAGCATCAGCCCCAGCATTTT; CDR3 protein: CAWNPQEHQPQHF
clone size: few; D gene: TRBD1; J gene: TRBJ2-5; V gene: TRBV9; CDR3 DNA: TGTGCCAGCAGCGGCCGGGACAGGGTGGTAGAGACCCAGTACTTC; CDR3 protein: CASSGRDRVVETQYF
clone size: once; D gene: .; J gene: TRBJ2-1; V gene: TRBV5-6; CDR3 DNA: TGTGCCAGCAGCGCCCTGGGAGCGTCCAATGAGCAGTTCTTC; CDR3 protein: CASSALGASNEQFF